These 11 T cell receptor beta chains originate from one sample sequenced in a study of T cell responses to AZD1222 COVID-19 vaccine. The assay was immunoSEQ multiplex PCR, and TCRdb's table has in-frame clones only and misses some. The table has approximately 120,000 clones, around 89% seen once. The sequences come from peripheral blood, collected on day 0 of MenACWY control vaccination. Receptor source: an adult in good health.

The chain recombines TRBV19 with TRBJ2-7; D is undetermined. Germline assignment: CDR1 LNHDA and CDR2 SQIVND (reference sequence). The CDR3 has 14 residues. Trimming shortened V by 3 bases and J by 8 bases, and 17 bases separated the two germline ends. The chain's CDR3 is CASSISTITEKQYF. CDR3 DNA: TGTGCCAGTAGTATTTCGACAATTACAGAGAAGCAGTACTTC.

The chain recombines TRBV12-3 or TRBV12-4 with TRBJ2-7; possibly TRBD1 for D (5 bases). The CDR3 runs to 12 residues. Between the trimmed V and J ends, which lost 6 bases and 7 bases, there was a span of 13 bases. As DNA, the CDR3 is TGTGCCAGCAGCTCCCTCTCAGGGGAGCAGTACTTC. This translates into CASSSLSGEQYF.

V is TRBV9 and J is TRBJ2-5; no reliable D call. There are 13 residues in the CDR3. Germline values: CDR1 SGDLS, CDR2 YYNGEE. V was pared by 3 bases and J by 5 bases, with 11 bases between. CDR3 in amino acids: CASSAGPEETQYF. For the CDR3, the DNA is TGTGCCAGCAGCGCTGGTCCGGAGGAGACCCAGTACTTC.

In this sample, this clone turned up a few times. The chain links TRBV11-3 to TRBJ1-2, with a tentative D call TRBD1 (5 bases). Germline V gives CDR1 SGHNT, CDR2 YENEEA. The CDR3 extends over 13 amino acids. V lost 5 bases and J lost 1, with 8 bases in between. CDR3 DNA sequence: TGTGCCAGCAGCGCGACAGTTAACTATGGCTACACCTTC. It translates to CASSATVNYGYTF.

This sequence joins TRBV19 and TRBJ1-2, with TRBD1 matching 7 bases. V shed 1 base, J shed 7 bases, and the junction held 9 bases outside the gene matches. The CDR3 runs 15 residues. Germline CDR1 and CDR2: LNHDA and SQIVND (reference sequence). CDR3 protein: CASSIVPGGIAGYTF. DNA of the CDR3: TGTGCCAGTAGTATAGTACCAGGGGGGATTGCTGGCTACACCTTC.

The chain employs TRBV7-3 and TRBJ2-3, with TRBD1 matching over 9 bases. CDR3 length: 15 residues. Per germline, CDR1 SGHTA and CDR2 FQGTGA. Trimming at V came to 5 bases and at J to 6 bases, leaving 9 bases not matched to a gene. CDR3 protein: CASSLSQGARDTQYF. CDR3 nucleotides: TGTGCCAGCAGCCTGTCACAGGGGGCGAGGGATACGCAGTATTTT.

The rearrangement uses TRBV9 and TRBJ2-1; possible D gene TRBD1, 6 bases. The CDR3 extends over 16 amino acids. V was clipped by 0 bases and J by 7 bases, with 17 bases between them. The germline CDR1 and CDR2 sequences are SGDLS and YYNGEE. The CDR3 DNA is TGTGCCAGCAGCGTAGCGGGGACAATCCGCTGGAATGAGCAGTTCTTC. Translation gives CASSVAGTIRWNEQFF.

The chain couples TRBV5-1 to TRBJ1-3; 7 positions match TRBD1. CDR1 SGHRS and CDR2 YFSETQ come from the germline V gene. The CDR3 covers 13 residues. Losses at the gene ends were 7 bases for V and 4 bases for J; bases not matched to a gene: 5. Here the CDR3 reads CASQWGQGNTIYF. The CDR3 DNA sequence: TGCGCCAGCCAGTGGGGACAGGGAAACACCATATATTTT.

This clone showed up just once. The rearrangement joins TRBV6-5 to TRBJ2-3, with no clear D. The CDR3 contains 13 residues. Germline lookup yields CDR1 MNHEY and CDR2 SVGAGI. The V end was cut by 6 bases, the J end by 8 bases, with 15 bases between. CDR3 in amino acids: CASSPGLSVTQYF. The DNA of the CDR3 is TGTGCCAGCAGCCCCGGGTTATCGGTTACGCAGTATTTT.

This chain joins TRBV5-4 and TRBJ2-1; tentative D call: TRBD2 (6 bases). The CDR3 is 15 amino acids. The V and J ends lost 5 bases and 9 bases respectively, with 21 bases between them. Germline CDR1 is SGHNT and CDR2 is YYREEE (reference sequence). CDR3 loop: CASRRTDGARGEQFF. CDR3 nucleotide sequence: TGTGCCAGCAGACGAACCGACGGGGCGCGGGGTGAGCAGTTCTTC.

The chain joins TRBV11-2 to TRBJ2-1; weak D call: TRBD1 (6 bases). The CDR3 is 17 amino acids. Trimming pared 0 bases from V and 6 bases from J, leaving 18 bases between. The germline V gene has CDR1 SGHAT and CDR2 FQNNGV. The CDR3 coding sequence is TGTGCCAGCAGCTTAGAACCCGCAGGGGTCCGGACCAATGAGCAGTTCTTC. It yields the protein CASSLEPAGVRTNEQFF.